This TCR beta chain was sequenced during a study of cytomegalovirus exposure and HLA in healthy donors. This CDR3 has 14 amino acids. The germline gives CDR1 KGHSH, CDR2 LQKENI. PCR employed 60 Vbeta and 13 Jbeta primers. Assay: immunoSEQ multiplex PCR; the TCRdb copy retains only in-frame clones and omits some. Found here are about 82,000 clones, over 80% of them singletons; the top ten hold about 2.5%. Sample: PBMCs. This chain links TRBV18 with TRBJ2-5; 11 bases map to TRBD2. Matching the DNA end better, TRBJ2-7 makes the J call doubtful. This TCR came from a man between 18 and 29 years old in good health and CMV-seronegative. CDR3 region: CASSPRTSGYEQYF. Written as DNA, the CDR3 is TGTGCCAGCTCACCACGGACTAGCGGGTACGAGCAGTACTTC.